The present entry profiles one TCR beta chain with its context. The sample comes from a study of OX40 agonist ivuxolimab in advanced cancers. Some clones are missing from TCRdb's copy, which holds only in-frame ones; the method was immunoSEQ multiplex PCR. The sample includes roughly 100,000 clones, about 90% of them seen just once. The TCR comes from an adult with an advanced solid tumor such as melanoma, head and neck, liver or kidney cancer. Sequencing was performed on CD4+ or CD8+ T cells sorted from blood, taken in a trial of the OX40 agonist ivuxolimab.

The CDR3 DNA follows: TGTGCCTGGGGTGGAGGGCGACAAGAGACCCAGTACTTC. Translating it yields CAWGGGRQETQYF. The V gene is TRBV30, the J gene TRBJ2-5; D might be TRBD2 (6 bases). The CDR3 runs 13 residues. Germline V CDR1 and CDR2: GTSNPN, SVGIG (reference sequence). With 5 bases removed from V and 2 bases from J, the gap between germline ends came to 12 bases.